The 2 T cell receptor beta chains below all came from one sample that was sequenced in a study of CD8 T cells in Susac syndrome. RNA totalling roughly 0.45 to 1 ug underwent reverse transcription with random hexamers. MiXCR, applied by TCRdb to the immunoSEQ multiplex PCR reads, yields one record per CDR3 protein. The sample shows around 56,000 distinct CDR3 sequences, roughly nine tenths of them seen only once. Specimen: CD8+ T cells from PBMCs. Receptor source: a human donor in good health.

In DNA form, the CDR3 reads TGTGCCAGCAGTTACGGCAGGGAAACAGATACGCAGTATTTT. Amino acids: CASSYGRETDTQYF. V usage is TRBV6-2 or TRBV6-3 and J usage is TRBJ2-3; the D gene is possibly TRBD1 (5 bases). Per the germline V gene, CDR1 is MNHEY and CDR2 is SVGEGT. Trimming took off 2 bases at V and 3 bases at J, with 9 bases between the two ends. The CDR3 consists of 14 residues.

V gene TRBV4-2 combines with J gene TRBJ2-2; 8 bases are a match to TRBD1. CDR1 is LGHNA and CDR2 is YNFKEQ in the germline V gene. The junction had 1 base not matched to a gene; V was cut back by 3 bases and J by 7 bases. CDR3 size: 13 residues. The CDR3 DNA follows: TGTGCCAGCAGCCAGACAGGGGTCGGGGAGCTGTTTTTT. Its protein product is CASSQTGVGELFF.